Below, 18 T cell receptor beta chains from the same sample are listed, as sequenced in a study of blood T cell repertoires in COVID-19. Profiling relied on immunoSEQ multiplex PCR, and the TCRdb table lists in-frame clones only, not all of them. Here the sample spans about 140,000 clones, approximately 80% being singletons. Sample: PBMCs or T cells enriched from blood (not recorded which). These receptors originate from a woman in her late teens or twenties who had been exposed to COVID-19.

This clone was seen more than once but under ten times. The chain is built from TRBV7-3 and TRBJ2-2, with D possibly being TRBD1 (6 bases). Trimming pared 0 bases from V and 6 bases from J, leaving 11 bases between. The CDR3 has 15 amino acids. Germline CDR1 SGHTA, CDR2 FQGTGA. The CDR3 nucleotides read TGTGCCAGCAGCTTAACGGACAGTCGAGCCGGGGAGCTGTTTTTT. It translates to CASSLTDSRAGELFF.

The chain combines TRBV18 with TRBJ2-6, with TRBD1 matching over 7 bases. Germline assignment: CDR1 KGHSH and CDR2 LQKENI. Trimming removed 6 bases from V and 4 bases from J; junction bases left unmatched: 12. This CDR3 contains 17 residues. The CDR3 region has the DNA TGTGCCAGCTCTCCTGACACAGGGGCGGCAGGGGCCAACGTCCTGACTTTC. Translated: CASSPDTGAAGANVLTF.

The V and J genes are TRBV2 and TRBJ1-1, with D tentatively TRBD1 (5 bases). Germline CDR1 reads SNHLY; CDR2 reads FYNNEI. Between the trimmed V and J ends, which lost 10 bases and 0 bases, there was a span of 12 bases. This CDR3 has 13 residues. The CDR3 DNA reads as TGTGCCAACAGACAGACGCTGAACACTGAAGCTTTCTTT. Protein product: CANRQTLNTEAFF.

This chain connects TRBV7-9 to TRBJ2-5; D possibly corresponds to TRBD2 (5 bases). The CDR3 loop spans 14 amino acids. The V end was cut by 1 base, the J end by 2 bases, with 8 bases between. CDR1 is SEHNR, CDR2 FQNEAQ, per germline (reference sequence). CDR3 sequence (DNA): TGTGCCAGCAGCTTAGAACGGGATCAAGAGACCCAGTACTTC. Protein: CASSLERDQETQYF.

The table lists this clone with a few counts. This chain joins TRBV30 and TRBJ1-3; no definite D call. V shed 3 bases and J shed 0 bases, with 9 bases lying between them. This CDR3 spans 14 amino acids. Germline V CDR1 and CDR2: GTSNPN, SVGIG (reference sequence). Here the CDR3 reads CAWSGLFSGNTIYF. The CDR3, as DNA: TGTGCCTGGAGCGGACTGTTCTCTGGAAACACCATATATTTT.

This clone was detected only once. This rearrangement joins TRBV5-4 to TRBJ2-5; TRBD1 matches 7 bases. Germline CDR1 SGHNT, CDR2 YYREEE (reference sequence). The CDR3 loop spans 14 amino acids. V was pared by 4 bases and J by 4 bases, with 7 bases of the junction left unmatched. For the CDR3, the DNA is TGTGCCAGCAGCACGGGACAGCGACCAGAGACCCAGTACTTC. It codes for CASSTGQRPETQYF.

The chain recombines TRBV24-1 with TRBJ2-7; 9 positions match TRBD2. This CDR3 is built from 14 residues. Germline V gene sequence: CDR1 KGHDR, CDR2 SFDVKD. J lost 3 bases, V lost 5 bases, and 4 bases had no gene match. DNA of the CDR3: TGTGCCACCAGTGGGGGTAGCGGGAGCTACGAGCAGTACTTC. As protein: CATSGGSGSYEQYF.

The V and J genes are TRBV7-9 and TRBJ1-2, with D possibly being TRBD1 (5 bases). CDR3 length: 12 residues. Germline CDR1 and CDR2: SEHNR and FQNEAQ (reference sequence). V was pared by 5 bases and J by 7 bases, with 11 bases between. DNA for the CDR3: TGTGCCAGCAGCATCAGGGTTGTTGGCTACACCTTC. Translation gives CASSIRVVGYTF.

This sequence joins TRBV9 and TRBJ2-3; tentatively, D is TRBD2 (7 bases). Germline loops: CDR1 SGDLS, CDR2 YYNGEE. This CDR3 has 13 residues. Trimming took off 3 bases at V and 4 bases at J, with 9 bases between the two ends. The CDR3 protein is CASSAGGADTQYF. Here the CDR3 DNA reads TGTGCCAGCAGCGCGGGGGGCGCAGATACGCAGTATTTT.

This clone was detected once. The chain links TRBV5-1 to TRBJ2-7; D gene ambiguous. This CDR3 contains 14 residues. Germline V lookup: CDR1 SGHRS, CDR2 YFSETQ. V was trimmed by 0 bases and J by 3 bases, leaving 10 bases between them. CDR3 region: CASSLGHTNYEQYF. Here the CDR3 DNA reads TGCGCCAGCAGCTTGGGACACACAAACTACGAGCAGTACTTC. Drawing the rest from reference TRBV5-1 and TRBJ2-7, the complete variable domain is KAGVTQTPRYLIKTRGQQVTLSCSPISGHRSVSWYQQTPGQGLQFLFEYFSETQRNKGNFPGRFSGRQFSNSRSEMNVSTLELGDSALYLCASSLGHTNYEQYFGPGTRLTVT.

Here the CDR3 DNA reads TGTGCCAGCAGCCAAGAGATGGCAGTGGCGGCAAACATTCAGTACTTC. Its translation is CASSQEMAVAANIQYF. V and J are TRBV3-1 (or the pseudogene TRBV3-2) and TRBJ2-4; D not resolved. The CDR3 loop spans 16 amino acids. CDR1 and CDR2 (germline): LGHDT, YNNKEL (reference sequence). Trimming pared 0 bases from V and 6 bases from J, leaving 15 bases between.

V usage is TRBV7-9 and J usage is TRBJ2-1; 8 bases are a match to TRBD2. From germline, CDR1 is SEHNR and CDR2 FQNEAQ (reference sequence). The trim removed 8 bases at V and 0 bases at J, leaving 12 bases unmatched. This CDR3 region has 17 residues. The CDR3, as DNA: TGTGCCAGCGCCAAGCGCCAGGCGGGAGGCTCCTACAATGAGCAGTTCTTC. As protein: CASAKRQAGGSYNEQFF.

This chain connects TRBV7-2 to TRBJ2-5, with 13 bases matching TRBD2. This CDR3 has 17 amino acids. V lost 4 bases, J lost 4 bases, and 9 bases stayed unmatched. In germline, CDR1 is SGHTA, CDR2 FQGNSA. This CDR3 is CASSYGTSGMRGETQYF. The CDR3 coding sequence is TGTGCCAGCAGCTACGGGACTAGCGGGATGAGGGGAGAGACCCAGTACTTC.

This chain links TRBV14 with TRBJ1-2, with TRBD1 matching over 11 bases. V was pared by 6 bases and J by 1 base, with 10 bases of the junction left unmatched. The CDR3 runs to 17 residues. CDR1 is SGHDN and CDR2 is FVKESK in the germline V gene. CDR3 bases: TGTGCCAGCAGAATCGGACAGGGGGCTGGAAATAACTATGGCTACACCTTC. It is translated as CASRIGQGAGNNYGYTF.

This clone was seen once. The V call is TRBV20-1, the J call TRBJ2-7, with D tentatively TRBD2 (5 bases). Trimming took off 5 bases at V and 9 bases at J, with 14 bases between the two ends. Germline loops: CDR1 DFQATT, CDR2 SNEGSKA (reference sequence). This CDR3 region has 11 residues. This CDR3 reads CSARVEGGQYF. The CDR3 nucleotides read TGCAGTGCTCGGGTTGAGGGCGGGCAGTACTTC.

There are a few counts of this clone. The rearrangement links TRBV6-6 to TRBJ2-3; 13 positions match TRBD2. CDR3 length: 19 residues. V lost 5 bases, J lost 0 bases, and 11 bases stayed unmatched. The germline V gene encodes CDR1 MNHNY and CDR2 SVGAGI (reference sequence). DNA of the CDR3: TGTGCCAGCAGTCAGCGGCAGGGACTAGCGGGAAGAAGCACAGATACGCAGTATTTT. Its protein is CASSQRQGLAGRSTDTQYF.

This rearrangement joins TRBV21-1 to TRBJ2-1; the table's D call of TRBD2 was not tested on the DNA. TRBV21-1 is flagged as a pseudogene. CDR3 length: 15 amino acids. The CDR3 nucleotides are TGTGCCAGCAGCAAAGCGGGAGAAGCGGTAAATGAGCAGTTCTTC. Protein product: CASSKAGEAVNEQFF.

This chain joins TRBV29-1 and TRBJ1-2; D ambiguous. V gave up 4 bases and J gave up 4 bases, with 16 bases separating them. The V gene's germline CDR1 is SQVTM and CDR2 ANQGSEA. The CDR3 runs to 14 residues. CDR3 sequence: CSVAPRQAFYGYTF. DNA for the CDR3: TGCAGCGTTGCACCCCGGCAGGCCTTCTATGGCTACACCTTC.